A selection of T cell receptor beta chains follows, all from one sample in a study of cytomegalovirus exposure and HLA in healthy donors. The assay was immunoSEQ multiplex PCR, and TCRdb's table has in-frame clones only and misses some. The sample holds some 130,000 clones; roughly 80% are singletons and the top ten take 2% to 2.5%. Sequenced: PBMCs. Receptors originate from a man aged 25 to 40 in good health and CMV-seronegative. CDR3s include the opening cysteine and the closing phenylalanine or tryptophan. D genes are given only for firm matches. A row's size may be missing; if present it is once, few, many or a size class.

j_call: TRBJ2-7
clone_size: NA
v_call: TRBV7-3
d_call: TRBD1
cdr3_nt: TGTGCCAGCAGTTCGGACAGGGGGGGCGAGCAGTACTTC
cdr3_aa: CASSSDRGGEQYF

j_call: TRBJ2-6
clone_size: NA
v_call: TRBV30
d_call: TRBD1
cdr3_nt: TGTGCCTGGAGTAACCCTTCCCAGGGGCAGGGGGCCTCTGGGGCCAACGTCCTGACTTTC
cdr3_aa: CAWSNPSQGQGASGANVLTF

j_call: TRBJ2-3
clone_size: few
v_call: TRBV15
d_call: TRBD2
cdr3_nt: TGTGCCACCAGCAGAGAAGGGACTAGCGGGAGCGCACACACAGATACGCAGTATTTT
cdr3_aa: CATSREGTSGSAHTDTQYF

j_call: TRBJ2-5
clone_size: NA
v_call: TRBV4-2
d_call: TRBD2
cdr3_nt: TGTGCCAGCAGCCAAGACGGGAGGGGTGAAGAGACCCAGTACTTC
cdr3_aa: CASSQDGRGEETQYF

j_call: TRBJ2-4
clone_size: NA
v_call: TRBV7-9
d_call: TRBD1
cdr3_nt: TGTGCCAGCAGTATCCGGGACAGGGGGCTAAAACCAGCCGAAAACATTCAGTACTTC
cdr3_aa: CASSIRDRGLKPAENIQYF

j_call: TRBJ2-1
clone_size: NA
v_call: TRBV5-4
d_call: TRBD2
cdr3_nt: TGTGCCAGCAGCTTCATAGCGGGGGGGGCCTACAATGAGCAGTTCTTC
cdr3_aa: CASSFIAGGAYNEQFF

j_call: TRBJ2-7
clone_size: NA
v_call: TRBV30
d_call: TRBD1
cdr3_nt: TGTGCCTGGAGTCCGGGACAGGGCATGAACGAGCAGTACTTC
cdr3_aa: CAWSPGQGMNEQYF

j_call: TRBJ2-5
clone_size: NA
v_call: TRBV19
d_call: TRBD1
cdr3_nt: TGTGCCAGTAGTATTACAGGGGGCGTTTGGGAGACCCAGTACTTC
cdr3_aa: CASSITGGVWETQYF

j_call: TRBJ2-6
clone_size: NA
v_call: TRBV29-1
d_call: TRBD1
cdr3_nt: TGCAGCGCCCTTCAGGGGGCAAGGTCTGGGGCCAACGTCCTGACTTTC
cdr3_aa: CSALQGARSGANVLTF

j_call: TRBJ2-3
clone_size: NA
v_call: TRBV7-9
d_call: NA
cdr3_nt: TGTGCCAGATCTATACCAGGGACAGATACGCAGTATTTT
cdr3_aa: CARSIPGTDTQYF

j_call: TRBJ2-2
clone_size: NA
v_call: TRBV5-1
d_call: NA
cdr3_nt: TGCGCCAGCAGCGTCACACAGAACACCGGGGAGCTGTTTTTT
cdr3_aa: CASSVTQNTGELFF